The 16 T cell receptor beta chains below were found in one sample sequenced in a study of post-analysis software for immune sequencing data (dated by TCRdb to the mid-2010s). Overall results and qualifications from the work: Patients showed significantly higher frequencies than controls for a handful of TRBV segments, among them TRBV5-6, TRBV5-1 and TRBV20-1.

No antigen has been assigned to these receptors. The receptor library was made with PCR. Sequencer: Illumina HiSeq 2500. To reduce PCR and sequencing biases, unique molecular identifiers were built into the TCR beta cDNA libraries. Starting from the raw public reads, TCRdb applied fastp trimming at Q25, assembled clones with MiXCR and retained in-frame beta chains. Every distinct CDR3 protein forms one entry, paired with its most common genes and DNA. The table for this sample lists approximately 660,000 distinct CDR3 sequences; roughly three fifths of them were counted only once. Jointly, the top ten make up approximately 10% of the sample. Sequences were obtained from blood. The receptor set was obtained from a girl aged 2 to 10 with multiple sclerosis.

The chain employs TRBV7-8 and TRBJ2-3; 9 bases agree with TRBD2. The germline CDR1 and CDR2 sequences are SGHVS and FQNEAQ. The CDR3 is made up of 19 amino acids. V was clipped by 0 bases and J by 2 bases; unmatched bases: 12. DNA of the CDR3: TGTGCCAGCAGCTTAGCCTTTGGGTTGAGCGGGGGGTTCACAGATACGCAGTATTTT. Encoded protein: CASSLAFGLSGGFTDTQYF. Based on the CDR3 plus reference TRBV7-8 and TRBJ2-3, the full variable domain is GAGVSQSPRYKVAKRGQDVALRCDPISGHVSLFWYQQALGQGPEFLTYFQNEAQLDKSGLPSDRFFAERPEGSVSTLKIQRTQQEDSAVYLCASSLAFGLSGGFTDTQYFGPGTRLTVL.

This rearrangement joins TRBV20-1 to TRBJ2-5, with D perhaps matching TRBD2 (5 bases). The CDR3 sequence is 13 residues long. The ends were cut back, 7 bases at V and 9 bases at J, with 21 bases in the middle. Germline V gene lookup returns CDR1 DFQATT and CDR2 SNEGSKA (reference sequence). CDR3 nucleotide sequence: TGCAGTGGTCGGGTTGACCCCAAGGAGGCCCAGTACTTC. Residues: CSGRVDPKEAQYF.

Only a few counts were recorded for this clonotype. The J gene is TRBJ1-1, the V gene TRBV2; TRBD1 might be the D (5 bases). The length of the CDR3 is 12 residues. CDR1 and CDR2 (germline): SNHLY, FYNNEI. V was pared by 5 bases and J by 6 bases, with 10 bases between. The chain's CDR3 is CASSWAGPEAFF. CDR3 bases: TGTGCCAGCAGTTGGGCAGGGCCTGAAGCTTTCTTT.

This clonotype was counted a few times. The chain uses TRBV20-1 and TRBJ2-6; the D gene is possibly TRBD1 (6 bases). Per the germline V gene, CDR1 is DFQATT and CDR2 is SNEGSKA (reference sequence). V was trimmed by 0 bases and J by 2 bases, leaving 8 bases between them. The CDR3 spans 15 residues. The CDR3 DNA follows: TGCAGTGCTAGAGAACCAGGGGCTGGGGCCAACGTCCTGACTTTC. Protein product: CSAREPGAGANVLTF.

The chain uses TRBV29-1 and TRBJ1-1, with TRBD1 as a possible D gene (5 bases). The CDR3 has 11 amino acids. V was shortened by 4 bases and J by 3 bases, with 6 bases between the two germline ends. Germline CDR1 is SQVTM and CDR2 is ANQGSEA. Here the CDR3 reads CSVGGDTEAFF. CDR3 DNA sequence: TGCAGCGTTGGGGGGGACACTGAAGCTTTCTTT.

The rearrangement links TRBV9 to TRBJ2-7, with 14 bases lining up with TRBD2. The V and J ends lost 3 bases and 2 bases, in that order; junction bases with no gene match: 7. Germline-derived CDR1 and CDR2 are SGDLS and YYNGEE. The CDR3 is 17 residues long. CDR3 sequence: CASSAGGLAGGTYEQYF. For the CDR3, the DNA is TGTGCCAGCAGCGCGGGAGGACTAGCGGGAGGAACCTACGAGCAGTACTTC.

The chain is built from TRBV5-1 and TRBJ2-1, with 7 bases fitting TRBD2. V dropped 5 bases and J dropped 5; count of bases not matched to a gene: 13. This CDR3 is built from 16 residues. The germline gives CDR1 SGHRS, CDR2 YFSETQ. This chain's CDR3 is CASRSGGPAGNNEQFF. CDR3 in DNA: TGCGCCAGCAGGTCGGGCGGACCAGCGGGGAACAATGAGCAGTTCTTC.

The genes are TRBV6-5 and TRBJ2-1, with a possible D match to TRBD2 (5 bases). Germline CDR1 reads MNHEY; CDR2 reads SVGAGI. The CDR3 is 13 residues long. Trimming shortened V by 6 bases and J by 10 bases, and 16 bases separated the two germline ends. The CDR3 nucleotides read TGTGCCAGCAGCAACCCTCACTCGGGGGAGCAGTTCTTC. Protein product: CASSNPHSGEQFF.

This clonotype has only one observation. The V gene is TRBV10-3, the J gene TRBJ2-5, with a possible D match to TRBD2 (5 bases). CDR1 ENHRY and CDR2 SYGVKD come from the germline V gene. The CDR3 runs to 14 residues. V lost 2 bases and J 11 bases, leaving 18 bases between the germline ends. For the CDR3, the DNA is TGTGCCATCAGTGAGGTCCTACCCCTGATAGCGCAGTACTTC. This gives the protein CAISEVLPLIAQYF.

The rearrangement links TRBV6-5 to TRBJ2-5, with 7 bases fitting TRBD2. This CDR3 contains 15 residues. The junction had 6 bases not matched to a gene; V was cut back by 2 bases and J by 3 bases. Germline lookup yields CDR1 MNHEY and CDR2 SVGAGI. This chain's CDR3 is CASSYTLGGEETQYF. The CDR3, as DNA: TGTGCCAGCAGTTACACCTTGGGAGGGGAAGAGACCCAGTACTTC.

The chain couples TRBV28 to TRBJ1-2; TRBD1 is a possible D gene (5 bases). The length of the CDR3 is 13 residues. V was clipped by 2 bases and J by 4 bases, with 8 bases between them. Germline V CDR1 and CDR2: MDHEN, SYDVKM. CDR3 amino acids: CASSLVGPYGYTF. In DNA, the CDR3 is TGTGCCAGCAGTTTAGTGGGGCCCTATGGCTACACCTTC.

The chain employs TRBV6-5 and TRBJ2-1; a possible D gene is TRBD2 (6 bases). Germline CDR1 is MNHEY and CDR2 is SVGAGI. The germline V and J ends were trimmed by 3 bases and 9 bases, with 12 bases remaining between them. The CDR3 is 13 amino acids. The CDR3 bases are TGTGCCAGCAGTTATTTAATGGGAGGTGAGCAGTTCTTC. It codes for CASSYLMGGEQFF.

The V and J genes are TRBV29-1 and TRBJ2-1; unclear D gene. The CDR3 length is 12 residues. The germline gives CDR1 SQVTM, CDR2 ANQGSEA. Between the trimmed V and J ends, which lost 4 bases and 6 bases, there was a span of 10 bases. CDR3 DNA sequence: TGCAGCGTTGGGCAACCCTTCAATGAGCAGTTCTTC. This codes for CSVGQPFNEQFF.

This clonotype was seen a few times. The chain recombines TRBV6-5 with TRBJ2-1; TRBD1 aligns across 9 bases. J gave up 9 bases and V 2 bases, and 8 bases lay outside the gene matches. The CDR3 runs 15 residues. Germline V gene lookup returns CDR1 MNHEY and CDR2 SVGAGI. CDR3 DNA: TGTGCCAGCAGTTACCGGGGACAGGGACTAAGTGAGCAGTTCTTC. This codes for CASSYRGQGLSEQFF.

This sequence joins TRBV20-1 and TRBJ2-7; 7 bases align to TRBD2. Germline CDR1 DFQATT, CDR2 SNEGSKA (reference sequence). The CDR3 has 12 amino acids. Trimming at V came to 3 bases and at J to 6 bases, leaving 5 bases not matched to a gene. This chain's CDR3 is CSARGGICEQYF. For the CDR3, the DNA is TGCAGTGCTAGGGGAGGGATCTGCGAGCAGTACTTC.

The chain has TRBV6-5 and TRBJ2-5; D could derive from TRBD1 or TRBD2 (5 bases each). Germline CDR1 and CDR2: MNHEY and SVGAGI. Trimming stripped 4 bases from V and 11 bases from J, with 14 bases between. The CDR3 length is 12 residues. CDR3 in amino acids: CASSSGLGEQYF. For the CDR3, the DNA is TGTGCCAGCAGTTCAGGTCTAGGGGAGCAGTACTTC.